One sample yielded the 18 T cell receptor beta chains listed below, sequenced in a study of CD8+CD57+ T cells in acquired aplastic anemia. Individuals selected for sequencing had exhibited CD8+CD57+ cell expansion on flow cytometry. Template material for TCR beta VDJ and CDR3 profiling consisted of genomic DNA. TCRdb recomputed calls from the reads with MiXCR, one row per CDR3 protein. Counted here are just over 450,000 distinct CDR3 sequences, around 33% occurring once; the ten biggest clones make up 0.75% to 0.95%. The sequencing sample was made of sorted CD4+, CD8+, or CD8+CD57+ T cells (not recorded which) from PBMCs. The receptors shown here come from a human donor with aplastic anemia.

In regard to this clonotype: One end of the junction does not line up with germline, which may come from a read error. This chain connects TRBV6-1 to TRBJ1-2, with no clear D. Per germline, CDR1 MNHNS and CDR2 SASEGT. This CDR3 has 12 residues. The CDR3 spells CASRGSDYGHTF. The CDR3, as DNA: TGTGCCAGCAGGGGGAGCGACTATGGCCACACCTTC.

This rearrangement joins TRBV10-3 to TRBJ1-1; TRBD1 aligns across 7 bases. The junction had 7 bases not matched to a gene; V was cut back by 3 bases and J by 3 bases. There are 15 residues in the CDR3. Looked up from germline, CDR1 is ENHRY and CDR2 is SYGVKD. The DNA of the CDR3 is TGTGCCATCAGTGAACTTGACAGGGACGACACTGAAGCTTTCTTT. Protein product: CAISELDRDDTEAFF.

Many counts were recorded for this clonotype. The junction departs from germline at one end; a sequencing error may be responsible. The chain links TRBV5-1 to TRBJ2-7; 10 bases match TRBD1. CDR3 size: 14 residues. Germline V gene data show CDR1 as SGHRS and CDR2 as YFSETQ. As DNA, the CDR3 is TGTGCCAGCAGCTTAAGACAGGGGGCGGACGAGCAGTACTTC. Translated, it gives CASSLRQGADEQYF.

The chain carries TRBV2 and TRBJ1-6; D uncertain. V lost 3 bases and J 2 bases, leaving 11 bases between the germline ends. CDR1 is SNHLY and CDR2 is FYNNEI in the germline V gene. The CDR3 runs 16 residues. The CDR3 loop is CASSDAGATYNSPLHF. The CDR3 coding sequence is TGTGCCAGCAGTGACGCGGGAGCAACCTATAATTCACCCCTCCACTTT.

V usage is TRBV29-1 and J usage is TRBJ1-2; D is unresolved. The CDR3 runs 11 residues. The germline V and J ends were trimmed by 7 bases and 6 bases, with 12 bases remaining between them. CDR1 SQVTM and CDR2 ANQGSEA come from the germline V gene. The CDR3, as DNA: TGCAGCGCCGAAGCATGGGATGGCTACACCTTC. It specifies CSAEAWDGYTF. Variable domain in full (rest from reference TRBV29-1 and TRBJ1-2): SAVISQKPSRDICQRGTSLTIQCQVDSQVTMMFWYRQQPGQSLTLIATANQGSEATYESGFVIDKFPISRPNLTFSTLTVSNMSPEDSSIYLCSAEAWDGYTFGSGTRLTVV.

J is TRBJ2-6 and V is TRBV27; 10 bases are shared with TRBD1. With V trimmed by 1 base and J by 2 bases, 11 bases remained unmatched. This CDR3 has 20 residues. CDR1 is MNHEY and CDR2 is SMNVEV in the germline V gene (reference sequence). CDR3 DNA sequence: TGTGCCAGCAGTTTATTACCCACCGGGACAGGGGCGACTGGGGCCAACGTCCTGACTTTC. Its protein product is CASSLLPTGTGATGANVLTF.

This clonotype appeared many times. J is TRBJ2-3 and V is TRBV2; unclear D gene. V was cut by 2 bases and J by 2 bases, with 8 bases left in between. Germline CDR1 SNHLY, CDR2 FYNNEI. The CDR3 contains 14 residues. The CDR3, as DNA: TGTGCCAGCAGTGAATTAGCCTCCACAGATACGCAGTATTTT. Amino acid sequence: CASSELASTDTQYF.

The chain recombines TRBV5-4 with TRBJ1-6, with D perhaps matching TRBD1 (5 bases). This CDR3 is 16 amino acids long. Per the germline V gene, CDR1 is SGHNT and CDR2 is YYREEE (reference sequence). Between the trimmed V and J ends, which lost 3 bases and 6 bases, there was a span of 16 bases. The CDR3 DNA reads as TGTGCCAGCAGCTGGGGCCCGGGTTGGGGTAATTCACCCCTCCACTTT. It translates to CASSWGPGWGNSPLHF.

V usage is TRBV5-1 and J usage is TRBJ2-5; TRBD2 might be the D (6 bases). V lost 5 bases to trimming and J lost 5 bases, with 19 bases between them. The CDR3 is 15 amino acids. The V gene's germline CDR1 is SGHRS and CDR2 YFSETQ. The CDR3 here is CASSLHGDSEETQYF. The DNA of the CDR3 is TGCGCCAGCAGTTTGCACGGGGACTCCGAGGAGACCCAGTACTTC.

The chain couples TRBV2 to TRBJ1-5; TRBD1 matches 10 bases. Trimming at V came to 5 bases and at J to 6 bases, leaving 4 bases not matched to a gene. The CDR3 runs to 14 residues. CDR1 is SNHLY, CDR2 FYNNEI, per germline. CDR3 protein: CASSWTGGSQPQHF. DNA of the CDR3: TGTGCCAGCAGTTGGACAGGGGGTAGTCAGCCCCAGCATTTT.

This clonotype was found many times. The rearrangement links TRBV20-1 to TRBJ1-2; D is unclear. The germline V gene encodes CDR1 DFQATT and CDR2 SNEGSKA (reference sequence). There are 12 residues in the CDR3. V lost 6 bases, J lost 8 bases, and 16 bases lay in between. The CDR3 DNA sequence: TGCAGTGCAAGTATGGCCCTGAGGGGCTACACCTTC. Translation gives CSASMALRGYTF.

The V and J genes are TRBV4-3 and TRBJ2-7; tentative D call: TRBD2 (5 bases). Trimming took 4 bases from V and 2 from J, leaving 9 bases between them. The CDR3 has 13 amino acids. From germline, CDR1 is LGHNA and CDR2 YSLEER. In DNA form, the CDR3 reads TGCGCCAGCAGCCTTCGGGATACCTACGAGCAGTACTTC. This gives the protein CASSLRDTYEQYF.

The chain recombines TRBV19 with TRBJ1-5, with D possibly matching TRBD1 (6 bases). Germline V gene lookup returns CDR1 LNHDA and CDR2 SQIVND (reference sequence). Trimming left V 3 bases short and J 2 bases short, with 14 bases between. The CDR3 length is 16 residues. This CDR3 reads CASSIIQGSGNQPQHF. The CDR3 region has the DNA TGTGCCAGTAGTATTATACAGGGTTCAGGCAATCAGCCCCAGCATTTT.

The V and J genes are TRBV6-1 and TRBJ1-4; tentatively, D is TRBD1 (5 bases). Germline values: CDR1 MNHNS, CDR2 SASEGT. V lost 6 bases to trimming and J lost 5 bases, with 13 bases between them. This CDR3 contains 14 residues. CDR3 in DNA: TGTGCCAGCAGATCAACCGGGACCAATGAAAAACTGTTTTTT. This encodes CASRSTGTNEKLFF.

This chain uses TRBV30 with TRBJ2-6; no reliable D call. Germline assignment: CDR1 GTSNPN and CDR2 SVGIG (reference sequence). V lost 2 bases and J lost 4, with 3 bases in between. This CDR3 has 12 residues. As DNA, the CDR3 is TGTGCCTGGAGTCCAGGGGCCAACGTCCTGACTTTC. Protein sequence: CAWSPGANVLTF.

This clonotype was seen repeatedly, ten times or more. The V call is TRBV10-1, the J call TRBJ2-7, with 9 positions matching TRBD1. Trimming removed 2 bases from V and 5 bases from J; junction bases left unmatched: 4. The germline gives CDR1 WNHNN, CDR2 SYGVQD (reference sequence). CDR3 length equals 14 residues. CDR3: CASSEGGQGNEQYF. The CDR3 nucleotides are TGCGCCAGCAGTGAGGGGGGACAGGGCAACGAGCAGTACTTC.

This clonotype was seen at least ten times. V gene TRBV7-2 combines with J gene TRBJ1-6, with unresolved D. The germline CDR1 and CDR2 sequences are SGHTA and FQGNSA. CDR3 length: 13 residues. V lost 4 bases and J 15 bases, leaving 16 bases between the germline ends. CDR3 nucleotides: TGTGCCAGCAGCTCCCTAGGCCGGGGAAGCCTCCACTTT. The encoded protein is CASSSLGRGSLHF.

The chain uses TRBV5-1 and TRBJ2-1; 9 bases fit TRBD2. This CDR3 is 16 amino acids long. The V gene's germline CDR1 is SGHRS and CDR2 YFSETQ. V dropped 2 bases and J dropped 6; count of bases not matched to a gene: 9. The CDR3 region is CASSFLALAGTNEQFF. CDR3 DNA: TGCGCCAGCAGCTTCTTAGCTCTAGCGGGAACCAATGAGCAGTTCTTC. Full variable domain (missing parts from reference TRBV5-1 and TRBJ2-1): KAGVTQTPRYLIKTRGQQVTLSCSPISGHRSVSWYQQTPGQGLQFLFEYFSETQRNKGNFPGRFSGRQFSNSRSEMNVSTLELGDSALYLCASSFLALAGTNEQFFGPGTRLTVL.